This T cell receptor beta chain derives from a study of human T cells and chemical hapten exposure. Study summary: The upper back received 0.01% DPC by patch testing, with results read at 6 days.

Via MiXCR, TCRdb re-called the RACE reads, giving one row per CDR3 protein. The sample consists of tens of thousands of distinct CDR3 sequences, 10% of them appearing once. Time point given: patch test 1, 2 weeks after DPC sensitization. As to treatment: therapeutic diphenylcyclopropenone sensitization with weekly scalp DPC. The total RNA was obtained from whole blood that was not fractionated. Germline V gene sequence: CDR1 LNHDA, CDR2 SQIVND (reference sequence). The CDR3 has 14 residues. V was shortened by 4 bases and J by 4 bases, with 13 bases between the two germline ends. The receptor was derived from a woman aged 45-65 years with alopecia areata. Some clones in this sample may be carry-over from other donors' samples. This specimen was whole blood, taken in connection with sensitization to the hapten diphenylcyclopropenone (DPC). The chain combines TRBV19 with TRBJ1-1; a weak D match, TRBD1 (5 bases). CDR3 sequence: CASSRSGTGTEAFF. The CDR3 DNA follows: TGTGCCAGTAGTAGATCCGGGACGGGCACTGAAGCTTTCTTT.